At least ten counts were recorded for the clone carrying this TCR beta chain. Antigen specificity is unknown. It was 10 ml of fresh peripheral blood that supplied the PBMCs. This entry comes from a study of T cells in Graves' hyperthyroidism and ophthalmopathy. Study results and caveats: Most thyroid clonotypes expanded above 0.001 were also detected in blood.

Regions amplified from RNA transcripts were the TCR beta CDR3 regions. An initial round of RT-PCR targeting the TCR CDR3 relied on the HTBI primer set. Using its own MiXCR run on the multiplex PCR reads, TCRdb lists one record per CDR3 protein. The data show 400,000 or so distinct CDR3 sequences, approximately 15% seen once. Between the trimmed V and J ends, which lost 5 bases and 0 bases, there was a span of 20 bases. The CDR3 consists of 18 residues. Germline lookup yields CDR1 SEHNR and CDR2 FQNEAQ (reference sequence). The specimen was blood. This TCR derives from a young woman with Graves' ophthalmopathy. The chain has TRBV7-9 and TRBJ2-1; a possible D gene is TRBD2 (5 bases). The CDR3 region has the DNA TGTGCCAGCAGCAACATGCCCTCGAGCCGGGGCTCCTACAATGAGCAGTTCTTC. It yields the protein CASSNMPSSRGSYNEQFF.